These 5 T cell receptor beta chains share one sample of origin, sequenced in a study of CD4 and CD8 cells across lung adenocarcinoma regions. TCRdb re-called the PCR reads through MiXCR, storing one row per CDR3 protein. Of about 19,000 distinct CDR3 sequences listed, roughly 50% are singletons. Sequencing was done on a sample of CD4+ T cells from the margin of a lung tumor. The receptors derive from a male donor with lung adenocarcinoma. The CD4 and CD8 labels of this study may be unreliable.

The chain employs TRBV7-2 and TRBJ2-4; 8 bases align to TRBD2. The V and J ends lost 5 bases and 5 bases, in that order; junction bases with no gene match: 2. The CDR3 is 13 amino acids. Germline-derived CDR1 and CDR2 are SGHTA and FQGNSA. The CDR3 bases are TGTGCCAGCAGCATGGGACTAGAAAACATTCAGTACTTC. Translating it yields CASSMGLENIQYF.

This clonotype was observed many times. The rearrangement links TRBV11-2 to TRBJ1-5; D is undetermined. The CDR3 runs to 13 residues. CDR1 and CDR2 from the germline V gene are SGHAT and FQNNGV. V lost 5 bases to trimming and J lost 4 bases, with 9 bases between them. The CDR3 loop is CASSHGLNQPQHF. In DNA form, the CDR3 reads TGTGCCAGCAGCCACGGACTTAATCAGCCCCAGCATTTT.

The table lists this clonotype with a few counts. The J gene is TRBJ2-7, the V gene TRBV6-1, with TRBD2 identical over 10 bases. Germline values: CDR1 MNHNS, CDR2 SASEGT. The junction had 20 bases not matched to a gene; V was cut back by 2 bases and J by 1 base. The CDR3 extends over 21 amino acids. The CDR3 bases are TGTGCCAGCAGTGAATCGTCTGGGGGCAGGGGACTTAGCGGGGGGTCCTACGAGCAGTACTTC. Amino acids: CASSESSGGRGLSGGSYEQYF.

This clonotype showed up many times. The chain carries TRBV15 and TRBJ2-5; D is uncertain. Near its end, the DNA agrees better with TRBJ2-7, so the J call may be wrong. Germline loops: CDR1 LNHNV, CDR2 YYDKDF (reference sequence). The CDR3 length is 13 residues. The CDR3 protein is CATSRDPGYEQYF. The CDR3 nucleotides are TGTGCCACCAGCAGAGATCCTGGCTACGAGCAGTACTTC.

This clonotype occurred a few times. The chain uses TRBV15 and TRBJ2-1; 7 bases agree with TRBD2. J was trimmed by 8 bases and V by 6 bases; bases with no gene match: 7. Germline V CDR1 and CDR2: LNHNV, YYDKDF (reference sequence). This CDR3 has 13 residues. CDR3 in amino acids: CATRPSGKDEQFF. The CDR3 DNA reads as TGTGCCACCAGACCTAGCGGTAAGGATGAGCAGTTCTTC.